The 30 T cell receptor beta chains in this list originate from one sample, sequenced in a study of OX40 agonist ivuxolimab in advanced cancers. The data were produced by immunoSEQ multiplex PCR, yet TCRdb's version contains in-frame clones alone and is incomplete. The repertoire holds about 62,000 clones, with roughly nine tenths as singletons. The specimen was CD4+ or CD8+ T cells sorted from blood, collected in a trial of the OX40 agonist ivuxolimab. These receptors were collected from an adult with an advanced solid tumor such as melanoma, head and neck, liver or kidney cancer.

The rearrangement links TRBV6-1 to TRBJ1-5; D is unresolved. CDR3 length equals 13 residues. CDR1 and CDR2 from the germline V gene are MNHNS and SASEGT. The V gene lost 4 bases and the J gene lost 5 bases, with 9 bases spanning the gap. For the CDR3, the DNA is TGTGCCAGCAGTGGGCTCACCTATCAGCCCCAGCATTTT. It codes for CASSGLTYQPQHF.

The chain joins TRBV12-5 to TRBJ2-1; D not resolved. The V end was cut by 0 bases, the J end by 0 bases, with 6 bases between. Germline V gene lookup returns CDR1 LGHNT and CDR2 FRNRAP. The CDR3 extends over 15 amino acids. CDR3 nucleotide sequence: TGTGCTAGTGGTTTGGTCCATAGCTCCTACAATGAGCAGTTCTTC. Encoded protein: CASGLVHSSYNEQFF.

The chain uses TRBV14 and TRBJ2-5, with 7 bases fitting TRBD2. V lost 2 bases, J lost 1 base, and 4 bases stayed unmatched. This CDR3 spans 15 amino acids. Germline CDR1 reads SGHDN; CDR2 reads FVKESK. The CDR3 region is CASSQLGLLQETQYF. CDR3 DNA: TGTGCCAGCAGCCAATTGGGACTACTCCAAGAGACCCAGTACTTC.

The chain carries TRBV10-2 and TRBJ1-1; 8 bases are shared with TRBD1. V lost 0 bases to trimming and J lost 4 bases; unmatched junction nucleotides: 7. The CDR3 loop spans 16 amino acids. Germline V gene sequence: CDR1 WSHSY, CDR2 SAAADI. The CDR3 region is CASSESSRGPSTEAFF. The CDR3 coding sequence is TGCGCCAGCAGTGAGTCTTCCAGGGGGCCGAGCACTGAAGCTTTCTTT.

The CDR3 reads CASSVDGGRADEQYF. The CDR3 nucleotides are TGTGCCAGCAGCGTAGATGGCGGGAGGGCCGACGAGCAGTACTTC. The chain joins TRBV9 to TRBJ2-7, with TRBD2 matching 9 bases. Germline assignment: CDR1 SGDLS and CDR2 YYNGEE. V lost 0 bases, J lost 5 bases, and 6 bases stayed unmatched. This CDR3 contains 15 residues.

J is TRBJ2-7 and V is TRBV30, with 8 bases identical to TRBD1. The length of the CDR3 is 13 residues. CDR1 is GTSNPN, CDR2 SVGIG, per germline (reference sequence). Unmatched junction bases numbered 4, after V lost 4 bases and J lost 2 bases. The CDR3: CAWNGQGAYEQYF. CDR3 in DNA: TGTGCCTGGAACGGACAGGGAGCCTACGAGCAGTACTTC.

On this clone itself: The sample holds other DNA sequences that translate to the same CDR3. This chain joins TRBV11-2 and TRBJ2-7, with TRBD1 matching over 8 bases. The CDR3 loop spans 14 amino acids. After removal of 7 bases from V and 7 bases from J, the junction contained 12 bases not matched to a gene. Germline V gives CDR1 SGHAT, CDR2 FQNNGV. DNA of the CDR3: TGTGCCAGCACCCGGACAGGGACATCCCGGGAGCAGTACTTC. Encoded protein: CASTRTGTSREQYF.

This clone was picked up one time. CDR3 sequence: CASSYSPELEAFF. Written as DNA, the CDR3 is TGTGCCAGCAGTTACTCCCCCGAGTTAGAAGCTTTCTTT. The V and J genes are TRBV6-5 and TRBJ1-1; D call uncertain. Germline-derived CDR1 and CDR2 are MNHEY and SVGAGI. Trimming removed 0 bases at V and 8 bases at J, with 10 bases between. The CDR3 length is 13 residues.

V and J are TRBV7-9 and TRBJ2-7, with 7 bases matching TRBD1. Losses at the gene ends were 5 bases for V and 3 bases for J; bases not matched to a gene: 1. CDR1 SEHNR and CDR2 FQNEAQ come from the germline V gene (reference sequence). The CDR3 loop spans 12 amino acids. The CDR3, as DNA: TGTGCCAGCAGCAGACAGGGCTACGAGCAGTACTTC. Its protein is CASSRQGYEQYF.

CDR3 DNA: TGCAGCGTTGGGGGGGGCACTGAAGCTTTCTTT. Translating gives CSVGGGTEAFF. This chain links TRBV29-1 with TRBJ1-1; D possibly corresponds to TRBD1 (5 bases). This CDR3 is built from 11 residues. V lost 4 bases, J lost 4 bases, and 7 bases lay in between. CDR1 and CDR2 (germline): SQVTM, ANQGSEA.

The chain employs TRBV28 and TRBJ2-5, with 7 positions matching TRBD2. Looked up from germline, CDR1 is MDHEN and CDR2 is SYDVKM. The CDR3 is 15 residues long. The J segment lost 2 bases and the V segment lost 5 bases, leaving 8 bases of the junction unmatched. Here the CDR3 reads CASSTMGGSQETQYF. The CDR3 nucleotides are TGTGCCAGCAGTACGATGGGGGGGTCGCAAGAGACCCAGTACTTC. Full variable domain (remainder filled in from reference TRBV28 and TRBJ2-5): DVKVTQSSRYLVKRTGEKVFLECVQDMDHENMFWYRQDPGLGLRLIYFSYDVKMKEKGDIPEGYSVSREKKERFSLILESASTNQTSMYLCASSTMGGSQETQYFGPGTRLLVL.

The J gene is TRBJ1-1, the V gene TRBV6-1; the D is unclear. The CDR3 loop spans 12 amino acids. V was trimmed by 7 bases and J by 0 bases, leaving 6 bases between them. CDR1 is MNHNS and CDR2 is SASEGT in the germline V gene. The CDR3: CASIRLNTEAFF. The DNA for the CDR3 is TGTGCCAGCATCCGACTGAACACTGAAGCTTTCTTT.

This rearrangement joins TRBV19 to TRBJ1-1, with 7 bases matching TRBD1. The trim removed 4 bases at V and 6 bases at J, leaving 5 bases unmatched. The CDR3 loop spans 13 amino acids. Per the germline V gene, CDR1 is LNHDA and CDR2 is SQIVND (reference sequence). CDR3 protein: CASSKTGYSEAFF. CDR3 nucleotides: TGTGCCAGTAGTAAGACAGGGTATTCTGAAGCTTTCTTT.

This chain joins TRBV5-4 and TRBJ2-3, with TRBD2 matching 11 bases. With V trimmed by 5 bases and J by 0 bases, 14 bases remained unmatched. This CDR3 has 19 amino acids. The germline V gene encodes CDR1 SGHNT and CDR2 YYREEE (reference sequence). The chain's CDR3 is CASRGPRTSGQHSTDTQYF. In DNA, the CDR3 is TGTGCCAGCAGGGGCCCCCGGACTAGCGGGCAACATAGCACAGATACGCAGTATTTT.

V gene TRBV7-2 combines with J gene TRBJ2-5; D perhaps matches TRBD1 (6 bases). V dropped 5 bases and J dropped 5 bases, with 18 bases sitting between them. Germline V lookup: CDR1 SGHTA, CDR2 FQGNSA. The CDR3 extends over 15 amino acids. CDR3 sequence (DNA): TGTGCCAGCAGCCAGACACGCAGGGGTTTCGAGACCCAGTACTTC. Its protein is CASSQTRRGFETQYF.

V gene TRBV5-6 combines with J gene TRBJ1-4, with D maybe TRBD1 (5 bases). Trimming took off 4 bases at V and 7 bases at J, with 17 bases between the two ends. Germline V lookup: CDR1 SGHDT, CDR2 YYEEEE. The CDR3 is 15 residues long. As DNA, the CDR3 is TGTGCCAGCAGCAATCGGGACGGTGCCTTTGAAAAACTGTTTTTT. Residues: CASSNRDGAFEKLFF.

Here the CDR3 DNA reads TGTGCCAGCAGTGAAGCACATGGGACAGCAAGCAATCAGCCCCAGCATTTT. It yields the protein CASSEAHGTASNQPQHF. This rearrangement joins TRBV6-1 to TRBJ1-5; 7 bases match TRBD1. The CDR3 is made up of 17 amino acids. Germline values: CDR1 MNHNS, CDR2 SASEGT. The V and J ends lost 0 bases and 1 base, in that order; junction bases with no gene match: 6.

CDR3 bases: TGTGCCAGCAGCCCCCAGGGACGGGCCCAGTACTTC. This sequence encodes CASSPQGRAQYF. The rearrangement uses TRBV14 and TRBJ2-5; D tentatively fits TRBD1 or TRBD2 (5 bases each). The V gene lost 4 bases and the J gene lost 9 bases, with 12 bases spanning the gap. Germline CDR1 and CDR2: SGHDN and FVKESK. This CDR3 is built from 12 residues.

The sample holds one count of this clone. Other DNA sequences in the same sample also yield this CDR3. The gene calls are TRBV9 and TRBJ2-2; D not certain. Germline V gives CDR1 SGDLS, CDR2 YYNGEE. V was shortened by 3 bases and J by 0 bases, with 3 bases between the two germline ends. The CDR3 sequence is 13 residues long. The CDR3 region has the DNA TGTGCCAGCAGCGCAGCGAACACCGGGGAGCTGTTTTTT. Translating gives CASSAANTGELFF.

This clone came up a few times. This chain uses TRBV5-1 with TRBJ2-3; the D gene is possibly TRBD2 (5 bases). V was clipped by 0 bases and J by 8 bases, with 10 bases between them. Germline lookup yields CDR1 SGHRS and CDR2 YFSETQ. The CDR3 totals 13 residues. CDR3: CASSLAGISTQYF. As DNA, the CDR3 is TGCGCCAGCAGCTTGGCCGGGATTAGTACGCAGTATTTT.

V is TRBV10-3 and J is TRBJ1-2; D is unclear. The CDR3 contains 16 residues. CDR1 is ENHRY, CDR2 SYGVKD, per germline. Deletions cut 11 bases from V and 2 bases from J, with 24 bases between. The CDR3 here is CAASMEADLGNYGYTF. CDR3 bases: TGTGCCGCCAGCATGGAGGCTGATCTAGGGAACTATGGCTACACCTTC.

This chain uses TRBV30 with TRBJ1-3; D gene uncertain. The CDR3 has 11 amino acids. Per germline, CDR1 GTSNPN and CDR2 SVGIG (reference sequence). The V end lost 6 bases, the J end lost 2 bases, and 5 bases lay between the germline ends. The CDR3 is CACHAGNTIYF. As DNA, the CDR3 is TGTGCCTGTCATGCTGGAAACACCATATATTTT.

The V call is TRBV25-1, the J call TRBJ1-3; D is ambiguous. This CDR3 has 14 amino acids. Germline CDR1 and CDR2: MGHDK and SYGVNS. V shed 2 bases and J shed 4 bases, with 9 bases lying between them. CDR3: CASSEERSGNTIYF. The CDR3 nucleotides are TGTGCCAGCAGTGAAGAACGTTCGGGAAACACCATATATTTT.

V is TRBV10-3 and J is TRBJ2-1; weak D call: TRBD1 (5 bases). CDR3 size: 15 residues. V was cut by 4 bases and J by 2 bases, with 12 bases left in between. From germline, CDR1 is ENHRY and CDR2 SYGVKD. CDR3 sequence (DNA): TGTGCCATCAGTGGCGATGGGGCAACCTACAATGAGCAGTTCTTC. This sequence encodes CAISGDGATYNEQFF.

V gene TRBV21-1 combines with J gene TRBJ2-4. TRBV21-1 is marked as a pseudogene. This CDR3 comprises 13 residues. CDR3 protein: CASSKDALSIQYF. Written as DNA, the CDR3 is TGTGCCAGCAGCAAAGATGCCCTCTCCATTCAGTACTTC.

The V gene is TRBV2, the J gene TRBJ1-1, with D possibly being TRBD1 (5 bases). This CDR3 comprises 13 residues. Trimming cost V 6 bases and J 6 bases, with 14 bases left between them. Germline values: CDR1 SNHLY, CDR2 FYNNEI. The CDR3 bases are TGTGCCAGCAGCACGTCACCGGGGGCTGAAGCTTTCTTT. This codes for CASSTSPGAEAFF.

The rearrangement uses TRBV7-9 and TRBJ2-5; possibly TRBD2 for D (6 bases). The V gene's germline CDR1 is SEHNR and CDR2 FQNEAQ (reference sequence). V was shortened by 3 bases and J by 1 base, with 9 bases between the two germline ends. CDR3 length: 14 amino acids. The CDR3 region has the DNA TGTGCCAGCAGCTTCCGCGGGGCCCAAGAGACCCAGTACTTC. Protein: CASSFRGAQETQYF. Variable domain in full (rest from reference TRBV7-9 and TRBJ2-5): DTGVSQNPRHKITKRGQNVTFRCDPISEHNRLYWYRQTLGQGPEFLTYFQNEAQLEKSRLLSDRFSAERPKGSFSTLEIQRTEQGDSAMYLCASSFRGAQETQYFGPGTRLLVL.

J is TRBJ2-3 and V is TRBV19; 9 bases map to TRBD1. CDR1 is LNHDA and CDR2 is SQIVND in the germline V gene (reference sequence). The CDR3 has 14 residues. V was clipped by 7 bases and J by 3 bases; unmatched bases: 5. DNA of the CDR3: TGTGCCAGTACGCGGGACAGGGCAACAGATACGCAGTATTTT. This encodes CASTRDRATDTQYF.

The chain carries TRBV6-6 and TRBJ2-7, with D perhaps matching TRBD1 (6 bases). V lost 11 bases and J lost 3, with 14 bases in between. Germline assignment: CDR1 MNHNY and CDR2 SVGAGI (reference sequence). The CDR3 spans 12 residues. The CDR3: CASRDTLYEQYF. The CDR3 coding sequence is TGTGCCTCCCGGGACACCCTCTACGAGCAGTACTTC.

The chain couples TRBV7-3 to TRBJ2-1, with 9 positions matching TRBD2. This CDR3 is built from 16 residues. CDR1 SGHTA and CDR2 FQGTGA come from the germline V gene. Trimming cost V 5 bases and J 9 bases; bases outside gene matches: 14. The CDR3 region has the DNA TGTGCCAGCAGCATACATAGCGGGAGCAGTGTCGGTGAGCAGTTCTTC. It encodes CASSIHSGSSVGEQFF.